The 19 T cell receptor beta chains below come from one sample, sequenced in a study of blood T cell repertoires in COVID-19 (dated by TCRdb to the early 2020s). Libraries were built with the immunoSEQ multiplex PCR assay. Entries here come from immuneACCESS through TCRdb and include only in-frame sequences with V and J called. Some clones fail to appear in such tables; in the studies checked, an unresolved V gene covers under half of the shortfall, and the cause of the remainder is unknown. This sample comprises roughly 40,000 clones, around nine tenths of them detected only once. Around 5% of the sample is held by the ten biggest clonotypes. Material for sequencing was peripheral blood. These receptors were collected from a human donor in a cohort sampled during active COVID-19.

In its sample, this clone was seen once. V is TRBV7-3 and J is TRBJ2-2; 8 bases align to TRBD2. The CDR3 is 15 residues long. The ends lost 3 bases at V and 4 bases at J; junction bases unmatched: 4. Germline lookup yields CDR1 SGHTA and CDR2 FQGTGA. This CDR3 is CASSFRGGTTGELFF. CDR3 DNA sequence: TGTGCCAGCAGCTTCCGCGGGGGGACCACCGGGGAGCTGTTTTTT.

The chain has TRBV5-1 and TRBJ2-3; 8 bases fit TRBD1. Germline values: CDR1 SGHRS, CDR2 YFSETQ. The V gene end was trimmed by 5 bases and the J gene end by 0 bases; junction bases not matched to a gene: 2. The CDR3 is 14 amino acids. The CDR3 region is CASRTGGSTDTQYF. The DNA for the CDR3 is TGCGCCAGCAGAACAGGGGGTAGCACAGATACGCAGTATTTT.

This sequence joins TRBV2 and TRBJ2-2; D may be TRBD2 (5 bases). CDR3 length equals 16 residues. Germline V gene lookup returns CDR1 SNHLY and CDR2 FYNNEI. With 3 bases removed from V and 4 bases from J, the gap between germline ends came to 15 bases. The CDR3, as DNA: TGTGCCAGCAGTGAGTTGCCCGGACTCGTCACCGGGGAGCTGTTTTTT. It is translated as CASSELPGLVTGELFF.

The J gene is TRBJ2-6, the V gene TRBV19; D remains ambiguous. V was cut by 7 bases and J by 0 bases, with 7 bases left in between. The CDR3 extends over 14 amino acids. Germline assignment: CDR1 LNHDA and CDR2 SQIVND (reference sequence). CDR3 in DNA: TGTGCCAGTATCAGTCGCTCTGGGGCCAACGTCCTGACTTTC. Translating gives CASISRSGANVLTF.

The CDR3 region has the DNA TGTGCCAGCAGTCCCCTTTTGGGAGGGGGGGTTATTGGCAATCAGCCCCAGCATTTT. Translating it yields CASSPLLGGGVIGNQPQHF. The chain carries TRBV6-6 and TRBJ1-5, with D possibly TRBD1 on 6 matching bases. Germline CDR1 and CDR2: MNHNY and SVGAGI (reference sequence). The V gene lost 5 bases and the J gene lost 2 bases, with 25 bases spanning the gap. CDR3 size: 19 residues.

This chain uses TRBV4-1 with TRBJ1-1; D gene ambiguous. The CDR3 has 15 amino acids. The V and J ends lost 1 base and 7 bases respectively, with 16 bases between them. Germline V CDR1 and CDR2: MGHRA, YSYEKL. This CDR3 is CASSQAPYSENEAFF. The CDR3 region has the DNA TGCGCCAGCAGCCAAGCCCCTTACAGTGAGAATGAAGCTTTCTTT.

This clone has a single count. This sequence joins TRBV12-3 or TRBV12-4 and TRBJ1-3; no reliable D call. The CDR3 contains 12 residues. Trimming removed 6 bases at V and 3 bases at J, with 6 bases between. CDR3 region: CASSQNGNTIYF. DNA of the CDR3: TGTGCCAGCAGCCAAAATGGAAACACCATATATTTT.

The CDR3 protein is CASRDRTNSPLHF. The CDR3 bases are TGTGCCAGCCGAGACAGGACAAATTCACCCCTCCACTTT. The genes are TRBV2 and TRBJ1-6, with D perhaps TRBD1 (6 bases). CDR3 length: 13 amino acids. Germline V lookup: CDR1 SNHLY, CDR2 FYNNEI. Trimming left V 8 bases short and J 7 bases short, with 12 bases between.

The chain is built from TRBV11-2 and TRBJ2-1; 7 nucleotides align to TRBD2. V was pared by 6 bases and J by 6 bases, with 8 bases of the junction left unmatched. Germline CDR1 is SGHAT and CDR2 is FQNNGV. The CDR3 contains 14 residues. CDR3 nucleotides: TGTGCCAGCAGGCAAGCGGGACGGAGCAATGAGCAGTTCTTC. This codes for CASRQAGRSNEQFF.

V usage is TRBV28 and J usage is TRBJ2-7; no definite D call. Germline CDR1 reads MDHEN; CDR2 reads SYDVKM. V was cut by 3 bases and J by 2 bases, with 5 bases left in between. The CDR3 contains 12 residues. The CDR3 reads CASSFQAYEQYF. As DNA, the CDR3 is TGTGCCAGCAGTTTCCAGGCCTACGAGCAGTACTTC.

Written as DNA, the CDR3 is TGCGCCAGCAGCTCCGTCGGGGGTCGGGTTTACGAGCAGTACTTC. It yields the protein CASSSVGGRVYEQYF. V is TRBV5-1 and J is TRBJ2-7, with a possible D match to TRBD2 (6 bases). The CDR3 sequence is 15 residues long. Germline CDR1 SGHRS, CDR2 YFSETQ. V dropped 3 bases and J dropped 4 bases, with 17 bases sitting between them.

The rearrangement joins TRBV3-1 (or the pseudogene TRBV3-2) to TRBJ2-3; D unclear. This CDR3 region has 12 residues. V lost 1 base and J 4 bases, leaving 3 bases between the germline ends. The germline gives CDR1 LGHDT, CDR2 YNNKEL (reference sequence). In nucleotides, the CDR3 is TGTGCCAGCAGCCAAGTATCAGATACGCAGTATTTT. It encodes CASSQVSDTQYF.

The chain joins TRBV6-5 to TRBJ2-3, with 8 positions matching TRBD1. V dropped 4 bases and J dropped 12; count of bases not matched to a gene: 9. This CDR3 spans 13 amino acids. Germline CDR1 reads MNHEY; CDR2 reads SVGAGI. CDR3 nucleotide sequence: TGTGCCAGCAGTTCCCCAGGACAGGGCCGCCAGTATTTT. Translation: CASSSPGQGRQYF.

The genes are TRBV7-2 and TRBJ1-3; tentative D call: TRBD1 (5 bases). V was clipped by 5 bases and J by 7 bases, with 15 bases between them. Per the germline V gene, CDR1 is SGHTA and CDR2 is FQGNSA. The CDR3 is made up of 14 amino acids. The CDR3 sequence is CASSLRDWGNTIYF. The CDR3 DNA reads TGTGCCAGCAGCCTCCGGGACTGGGGGAACACCATATATTTT. Supplemented by reference TRBV7-2 and TRBJ1-3, the full variable domain reads GAGVSQSPSNKVTEKGKDVELRCDPISGHTALYWYRQSLGQGLEFLIYFQGNSAPDKSGLPSDRFSAERTGGSVSTLTIQRTQQEDSAVYLCASSLRDWGNTIYFGEGSWLTVV.

This chain joins TRBV4-1 and TRBJ1-1; possibly TRBD1 for D (5 bases). The CDR3 totals 15 residues. Trimming cost V 4 bases and J 0 bases, with 12 bases left between them. The germline CDR1 and CDR2 sequences are MGHRA and YSYEKL. CDR3 in amino acids: CASSRLGALNTEAFF. Here the CDR3 DNA reads TGCGCCAGCAGCCGGCTTGGGGCGCTGAACACTGAAGCTTTCTTT.

The rearrangement links TRBV28 to TRBJ1-6; D is uncertain. Germline CDR1 is MDHEN and CDR2 is SYDVKM. The CDR3 runs 13 residues. Trimming left V 7 bases short and J 7 bases short, with 11 bases between. CDR3 in DNA: TGTGCCAGCACTCTATCGGGGAATTCACCCCTCCACTTT. Translated, it gives CASTLSGNSPLHF. Supplemented by reference TRBV28 and TRBJ1-6, the full variable domain reads DVKVTQSSRYLVKRTGEKVFLECVQDMDHENMFWYRQDPGLGLRLIYFSYDVKMKEKGDIPEGYSVSREKKERFSLILESASTNQTSMYLCASTLSGNSPLHFGNGTRLTVT.

The rearrangement joins TRBV3-1 (or the pseudogene TRBV3-2) to TRBJ2-1; no reliable D call. Germline CDR1 is LGHDT and CDR2 is YNNKEL (reference sequence). The CDR3 covers 16 residues. V lost 0 bases to trimming and J lost 1 base, with 10 bases between them. CDR3 DNA sequence: TGTGCCAGCAGCCAAGATAGTAGCAGTTCCTACAATGAGCAGTTCTTC. Residues: CASSQDSSSSYNEQFF.

The CDR3 is CASSYRQFFPYEQYF. The CDR3 DNA is TGTGCCAGCAGTTACAGACAGTTCTTTCCCTACGAGCAGTACTTC. The genes are TRBV6-2 or TRBV6-3 and TRBJ2-7, with D possibly matching TRBD1 (5 bases). V was cut by 2 bases and J by 2 bases, with 13 bases left in between. CDR1 and CDR2 (germline): MNHEY, SVGEGT. The CDR3 contains 15 residues.

The V and J genes are TRBV6-1 and TRBJ2-3; 7 nucleotides agree with TRBD1. After removal of 2 bases from V and 2 bases from J, the junction contained 7 bases not matched to a gene. CDR3 length: 16 residues. The germline gives CDR1 MNHNS, CDR2 SASEGT. The CDR3 protein is CASSEFDRVDTDTQYF. CDR3 DNA: TGTGCCAGCAGTGAATTCGACAGGGTAGACACAGATACGCAGTATTTT.